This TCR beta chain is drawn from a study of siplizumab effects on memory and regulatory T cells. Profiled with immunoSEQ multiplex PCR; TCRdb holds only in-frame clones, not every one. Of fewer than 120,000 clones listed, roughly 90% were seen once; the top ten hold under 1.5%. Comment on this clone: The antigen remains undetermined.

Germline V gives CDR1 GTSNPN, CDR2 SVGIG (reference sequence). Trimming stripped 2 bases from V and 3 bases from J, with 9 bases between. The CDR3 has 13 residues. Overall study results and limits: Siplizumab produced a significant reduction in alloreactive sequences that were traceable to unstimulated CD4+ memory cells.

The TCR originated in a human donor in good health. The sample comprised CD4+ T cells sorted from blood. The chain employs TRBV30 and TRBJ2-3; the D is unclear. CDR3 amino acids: CAWSSLGTDTQYF. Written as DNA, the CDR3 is TGTGCCTGGAGTAGTTTGGGTACAGATACGCAGTATTTT.